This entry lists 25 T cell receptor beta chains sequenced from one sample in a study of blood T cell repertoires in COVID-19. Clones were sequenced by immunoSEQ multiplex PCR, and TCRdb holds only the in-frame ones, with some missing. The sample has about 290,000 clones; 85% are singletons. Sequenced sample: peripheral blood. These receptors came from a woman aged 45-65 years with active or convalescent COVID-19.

The CDR3 sequence: CAIKVTAEVRNQPQHF. The CDR3 region has the DNA TGTGCCATCAAGGTTACGGCAGAGGTCCGCAATCAGCCCCAGCATTTT. The rearrangement joins TRBV10-3 to TRBJ1-5; D not resolved. Germline V lookup: CDR1 ENHRY, CDR2 SYGVKD. The V end was cut by 7 bases, the J end by 2 bases, with 18 bases between. There are 16 residues in the CDR3.

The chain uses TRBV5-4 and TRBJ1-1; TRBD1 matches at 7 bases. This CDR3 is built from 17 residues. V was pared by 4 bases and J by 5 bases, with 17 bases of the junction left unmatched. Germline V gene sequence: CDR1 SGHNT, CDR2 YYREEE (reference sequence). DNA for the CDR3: TGTGCCAGCAGCCACAACCCTCAAGGGGGCGCAAAGACTGAAGCTTTCTTT. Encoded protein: CASSHNPQGGAKTEAFF.

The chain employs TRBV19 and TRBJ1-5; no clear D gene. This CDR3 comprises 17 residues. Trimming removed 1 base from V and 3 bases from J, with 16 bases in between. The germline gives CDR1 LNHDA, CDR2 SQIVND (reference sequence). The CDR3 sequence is CASSIVWSGVNNQPQHF. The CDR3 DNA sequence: TGTGCCAGTAGTATAGTCTGGTCCGGGGTTAACAATCAGCCCCAGCATTTT.

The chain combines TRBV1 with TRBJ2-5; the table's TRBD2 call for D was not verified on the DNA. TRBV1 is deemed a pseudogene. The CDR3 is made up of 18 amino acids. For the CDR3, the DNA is TGCACCAGCAGCCATGACCCCGTACCGGCGAGCGAGCAAGAGACCCAGTACTTC. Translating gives CTSSHDPVPASEQETQYF.

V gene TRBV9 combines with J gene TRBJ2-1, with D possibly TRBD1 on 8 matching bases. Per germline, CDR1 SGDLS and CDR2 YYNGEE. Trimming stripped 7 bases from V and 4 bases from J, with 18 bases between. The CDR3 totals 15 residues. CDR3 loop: CASAQQGGPYNEQFF. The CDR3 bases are TGTGCCAGCGCCCAACAGGGGGGGCCTTACAATGAGCAGTTCTTC.

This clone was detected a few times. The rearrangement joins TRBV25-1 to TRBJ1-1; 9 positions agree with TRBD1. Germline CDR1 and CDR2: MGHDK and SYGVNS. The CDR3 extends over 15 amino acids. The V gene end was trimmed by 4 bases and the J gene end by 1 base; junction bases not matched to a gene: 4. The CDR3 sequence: CASSALGQGNTEAFF. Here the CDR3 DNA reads TGTGCCAGCAGTGCCCTGGGACAGGGGAACACTGAAGCTTTCTTT.

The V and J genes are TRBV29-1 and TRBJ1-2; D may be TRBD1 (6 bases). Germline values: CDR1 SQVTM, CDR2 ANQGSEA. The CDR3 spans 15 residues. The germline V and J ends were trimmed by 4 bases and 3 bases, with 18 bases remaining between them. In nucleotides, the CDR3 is TGCAGCGTTGTTTTCTCAGGGGTCCCTTACTATGGCTACACCTTC. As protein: CSVVFSGVPYYGYTF. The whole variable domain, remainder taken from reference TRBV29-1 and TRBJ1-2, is SAVISQKPSRDICQRGTSLTIQCQVDSQVTMMFWYRQQPGQSLTLIATANQGSEATYESGFVIDKFPISRPNLTFSTLTVSNMSPEDSSIYLCSVVFSGVPYYGYTFGSGTRLTVV.

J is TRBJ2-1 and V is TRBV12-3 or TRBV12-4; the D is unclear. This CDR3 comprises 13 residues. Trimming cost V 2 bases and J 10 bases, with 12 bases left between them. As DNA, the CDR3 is TGTGCCAGCAGTTTACTAGGTATTTGGGAGCAGTTCTTC. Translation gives CASSLLGIWEQFF.

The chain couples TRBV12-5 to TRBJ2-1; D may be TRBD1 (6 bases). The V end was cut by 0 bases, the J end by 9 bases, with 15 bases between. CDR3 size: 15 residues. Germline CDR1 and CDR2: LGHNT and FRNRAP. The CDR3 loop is CASGLVPRGFGEQFF. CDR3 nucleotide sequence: TGTGCTAGTGGTTTGGTACCGAGGGGGTTTGGTGAGCAGTTCTTC.

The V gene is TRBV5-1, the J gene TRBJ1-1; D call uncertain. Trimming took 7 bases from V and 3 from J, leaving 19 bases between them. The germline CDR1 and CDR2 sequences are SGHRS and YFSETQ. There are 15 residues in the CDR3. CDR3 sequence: CASSKGTARDTEAFF. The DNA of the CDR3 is TGCGCCAGCTCCAAAGGAACGGCTAGAGACACTGAAGCTTTCTTT.

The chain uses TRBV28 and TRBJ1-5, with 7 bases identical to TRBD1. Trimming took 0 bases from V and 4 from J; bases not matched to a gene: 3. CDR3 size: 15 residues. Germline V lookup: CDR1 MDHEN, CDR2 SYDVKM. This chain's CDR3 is CASSLWGTENQPQHF. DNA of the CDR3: TGTGCCAGCAGTTTATGGGGGACAGAGAATCAGCCCCAGCATTTT.

The DNA of the CDR3 is TGTGCCACCAGCAGAATCCCTCCAGGGAGCAATCAGCCCCAGCATTTT. Its protein is CATSRIPPGSNQPQHF. V is TRBV15 and J is TRBJ1-5; D is perhaps TRBD1 (5 bases). The V end lost 2 bases, the J end lost 1 base, and 12 bases lay between the germline ends. The germline CDR1 and CDR2 sequences are LNHNV and YYDKDF (reference sequence). CDR3 length: 16 residues.

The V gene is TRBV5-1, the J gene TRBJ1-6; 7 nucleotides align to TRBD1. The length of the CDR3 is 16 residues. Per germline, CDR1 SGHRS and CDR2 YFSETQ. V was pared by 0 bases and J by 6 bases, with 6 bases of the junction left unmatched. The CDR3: CASSLAPGQSNSPLHF. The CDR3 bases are TGCGCCAGCAGCTTGGCGCCGGGACAGAGTAATTCACCCCTCCACTTT.

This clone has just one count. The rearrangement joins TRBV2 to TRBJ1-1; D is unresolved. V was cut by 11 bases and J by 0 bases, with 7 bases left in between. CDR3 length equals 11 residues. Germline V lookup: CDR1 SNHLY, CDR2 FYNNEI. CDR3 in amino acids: CAGSVNTEAFF. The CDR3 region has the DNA TGTGCCGGGAGCGTGAACACTGAAGCTTTCTTT. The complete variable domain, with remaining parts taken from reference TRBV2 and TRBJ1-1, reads EPEVTQTPSHQVTQMGQEVILRCVPISNHLYFYWYRQILGQKVEFLVSFYNNEISEKSEIFDDQFSVERPDGSNFTLKIRSTKLEDSAMYFCAGSVNTEAFFGQGTRLTVV.

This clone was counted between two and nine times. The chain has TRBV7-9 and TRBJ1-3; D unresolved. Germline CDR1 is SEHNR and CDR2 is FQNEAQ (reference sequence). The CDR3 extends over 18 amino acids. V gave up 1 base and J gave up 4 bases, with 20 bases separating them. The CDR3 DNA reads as TGTGCCAGCAGCTTAGATCCCCGTTCAACTAAGGCGGGAAACACCATATATTTT. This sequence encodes CASSLDPRSTKAGNTIYF.

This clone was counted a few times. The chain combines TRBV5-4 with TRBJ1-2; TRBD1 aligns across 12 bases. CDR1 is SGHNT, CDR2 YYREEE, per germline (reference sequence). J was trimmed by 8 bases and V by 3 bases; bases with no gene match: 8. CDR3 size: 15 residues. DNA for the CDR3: TGTGCCAGCAGCTCGGGGGACAGGGGGCAACTGGGCTACACCTTC. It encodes CASSSGDRGQLGYTF. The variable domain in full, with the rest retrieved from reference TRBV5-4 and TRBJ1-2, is ETGVTQSPTHLIKTRGQQVTLRCSSQSGHNTVSWYQQALGQGPQFIFQYYREEENGRGNFPPRFSGLQFPNYSSELNVNALELDDSALYLCASSSGDRGQLGYTFGSGTRLTVV.

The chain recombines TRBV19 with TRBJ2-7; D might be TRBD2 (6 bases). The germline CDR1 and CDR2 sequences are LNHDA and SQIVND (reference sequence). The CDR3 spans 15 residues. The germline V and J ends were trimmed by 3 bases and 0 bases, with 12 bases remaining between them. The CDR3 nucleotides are TGTGCCAGTAGTATCCGTCTAGCGCGCTCCTACGAGCAGTACTTC. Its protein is CASSIRLARSYEQYF.

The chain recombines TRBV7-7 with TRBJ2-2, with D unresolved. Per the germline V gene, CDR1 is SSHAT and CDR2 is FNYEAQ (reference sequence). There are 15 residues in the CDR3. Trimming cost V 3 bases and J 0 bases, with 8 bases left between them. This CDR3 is CASSFGLANTGELFF. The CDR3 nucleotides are TGTGCCAGCAGCTTTGGGCTCGCGAACACCGGGGAGCTGTTTTTT.

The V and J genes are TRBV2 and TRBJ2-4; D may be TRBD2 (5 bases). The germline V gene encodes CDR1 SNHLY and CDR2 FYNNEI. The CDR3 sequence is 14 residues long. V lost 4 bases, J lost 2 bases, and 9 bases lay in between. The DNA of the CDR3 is TGTGCCAGCAGTGGTCGGGGAACCAAAAACATTCAGTACTTC. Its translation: CASSGRGTKNIQYF.

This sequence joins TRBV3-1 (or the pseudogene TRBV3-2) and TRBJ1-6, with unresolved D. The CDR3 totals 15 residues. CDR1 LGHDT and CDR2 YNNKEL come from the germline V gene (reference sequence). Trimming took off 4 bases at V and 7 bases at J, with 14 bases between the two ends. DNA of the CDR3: TGTGCCAGCAGCCGCCACGGCGAGGTCAATTCACCCCTCCACTTT. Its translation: CASSRHGEVNSPLHF.

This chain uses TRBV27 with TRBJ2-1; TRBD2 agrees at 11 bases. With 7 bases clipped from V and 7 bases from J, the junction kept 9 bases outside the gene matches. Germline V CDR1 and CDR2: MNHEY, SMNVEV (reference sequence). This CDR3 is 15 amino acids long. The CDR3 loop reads CASNSLAGVGNEQFF. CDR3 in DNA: TGTGCCAGCAACTCACTAGCGGGAGTTGGTAATGAGCAGTTCTTC.

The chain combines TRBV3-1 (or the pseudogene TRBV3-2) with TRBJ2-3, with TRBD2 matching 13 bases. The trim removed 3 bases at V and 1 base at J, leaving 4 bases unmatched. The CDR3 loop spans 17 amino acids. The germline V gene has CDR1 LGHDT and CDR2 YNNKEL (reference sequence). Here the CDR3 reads CASSQGGTSGGTDTQYF. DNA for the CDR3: TGTGCCAGCAGCCAGGGGGGGACTAGCGGGGGCACAGATACGCAGTATTTT.

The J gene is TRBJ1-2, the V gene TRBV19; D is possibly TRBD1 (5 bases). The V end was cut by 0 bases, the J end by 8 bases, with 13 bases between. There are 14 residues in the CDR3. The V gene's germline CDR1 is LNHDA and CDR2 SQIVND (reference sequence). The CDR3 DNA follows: TGTGCCAGTAGTATAGATATGAGGGGAGGCGGCTACACCTTC. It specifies CASSIDMRGGGYTF.

CDR3 bases: TGTGCCAGCTCACCACCGGTGAGACAGCGCACTGAAGCTTTCTTT. This codes for CASSPPVRQRTEAFF. The rearrangement links TRBV18 to TRBJ1-1; D may be TRBD1 (5 bases). Trimming took off 0 bases at V and 4 bases at J, with 12 bases between the two ends. CDR3 length: 15 amino acids. Germline loops: CDR1 KGHSH, CDR2 LQKENI. Filled out from reference TRBV18 and TRBJ1-1, the complete variable domain reads NAGVMQNPRHLVRRRGQEARLRCSPMKGHSHVYWYRQLPEEGLKFMVYLQKENIIDESGMPKERFSAEFPKEGPSILRIQQVVRGDSAAYFCASSPPVRQRTEAFFGQGTRLTVV.

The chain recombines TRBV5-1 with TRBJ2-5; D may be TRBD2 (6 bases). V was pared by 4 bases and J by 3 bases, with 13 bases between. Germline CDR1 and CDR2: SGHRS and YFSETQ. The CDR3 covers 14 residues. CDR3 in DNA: TGCGCCAGCAGCATTAGCGGAAGCGAAGAGACCCAGTACTTC. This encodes CASSISGSEETQYF.